This T cell receptor (beta chain) appears in the sequencing data of a study of identical twins. TCRdb re-analysed the 5' RACE reads in MiXCR, keeping a single row per CDR3 protein. The repertoire consists of approximately 410,000 distinct CDR3 sequences, with less than 20% occurring once and the leading ten covering around 12%. The germline V gene encodes CDR1 MGHRA and CDR2 YSYEKL. V was pared by 4 bases and J by 0 bases, with 16 bases between. This CDR3 comprises 16 residues. This clonotype was observed many times. The sequence came from a middle-aged man in good health. Sequencing used naive T cells sorted from blood. The chain carries TRBV4-1 and TRBJ2-7, with D possibly being TRBD1 or TRBD2 (5 bases each). The CDR3 reads CASSPLGAGLSYEQYF. The DNA of the CDR3 is TGCGCCAGCAGCCCCCTCGGGGCAGGGCTCTCCTACGAGCAGTACTTC.